Listed here is a single T cell receptor (beta chain). The antigen it binds to is not known. The record has no base qualities; no much larger clone is one base away. Per the publication, the time point label means: about 28 days (+/-7) after the second vaccine dose. The treatment or condition label, as the study defines it: meningococcal conjugate vaccine given as trial control. Vaccinee samples came from UK trials COV001 and COV002, including a single-blind randomized controlled phase 2/3 trial of AZD1222 (ChAdOx1 nCoV-19) in healthy adults. For TCRbeta chain sequencing, PBMC samples from trial participants were taken at day 0 and at day 28 after the second dose. The data were taken from a study of T cell responses to AZD1222 COVID-19 vaccine (TCRdb year 2021). About the study as a whole: TCR sequencing was performed for roughly 240 trial participants, of whom some 200 were given two doses of AZD1222 and around 26 were given two doses of MenACWY control vaccine. Enrollment into the trials was organized by age into subgroups of 18-55, 56-69 and 70-plus years, and those subgroups contained roughly 140, 27 and 60 TCR-sequenced participants, respectively.

The CDR3 regions of human TCRbeta chains were analyzed by immunosequencing. As for how the authors treated the data: TCRs in the repertoires were matched against a reference library of SARS-CoV-2-specific TCRs that had been generated with the MIRA antigen-specificity platform. Breadth was defined as the fraction of unique TCRs that were SARS-CoV-2-associated. Depth was defined as the fraction of total T cells that were SARS-CoV-2-associated. Using the MIRA data, each spike-specific TCR was assigned both to the spike region to which the TCR was reactive and to a CD4 or CD8 class. Log10-transformed breadth and depth values were compared by one-way ANOVA with Sidak's multiple comparisons tests. Drawn from immuneACCESS, this table holds only the in-frame rearrangements with V and J called that TCRdb kept. Clones are partly lost; checked studies trace under half to an unresolved V gene and leave the rest unexplained. From that table come the V and J calls and clone size; the DNA was used to work out D and trimming. This sample is represented by around 220,000 clones; roughly 94% of them were singletons. Around 1.7% of the sample is in the top ten clones.

General findings and caveats noted by the study authors: Participants were mostly white British, with more females than males. The authors suggested clonal diversity may have been underestimated. The 56-69-year group was small, and its depth increase did not reach significance, likely because of low power. Nearly half of unique spike-specific TCRs reportedly recognized epitopes outside regions mutated in the B.1.351 and B.1.1.7 variants. Only five to seven AZD1222 recipients were SARS-CoV-2 seropositive at baseline, limiting conclusions about previously exposed vaccinees. A significant rise in spike-specific TCR breadth and depth was observed after two AZD1222 doses relative to day 0 and relative to MenACWY recipients. Because no day 14 peak-response samples were available, repertoires were characterized only after the peak T cell response. The vaccine-associated CD4 TCRs covered the entire spike protein, and the dominant responses fell in regions 160-218 and 743-854.

Sequences were derived from peripheral blood, sampled 28 days after the second dose of the MenACWY control vaccine. The clonotype was recovered from an adult who received the MenACWY meningococcal vaccine as a control.

The DNA sequence is as follows: TGTGCCAGCAGCTTGGACCAAGAGTTGTCTAACACAGATACGCAGTATTTT. The resulting protein is CASSLDQELSNTDTQYF. The sequence joins TRBV7-6 to TRBJ2-3; there is no confident call for the D gene. The germline V gene yields SGHVS for CDR1 and FNYEAQ for CDR2. V is cut by 3 bases and J by 2 bases, and the space between the germline ends is 18 bases. Its CDR3 holds 17 amino acids, cysteine through phenylalanine. Solely the CDR3 DNA is kept, with 51 bases framed from the first base.